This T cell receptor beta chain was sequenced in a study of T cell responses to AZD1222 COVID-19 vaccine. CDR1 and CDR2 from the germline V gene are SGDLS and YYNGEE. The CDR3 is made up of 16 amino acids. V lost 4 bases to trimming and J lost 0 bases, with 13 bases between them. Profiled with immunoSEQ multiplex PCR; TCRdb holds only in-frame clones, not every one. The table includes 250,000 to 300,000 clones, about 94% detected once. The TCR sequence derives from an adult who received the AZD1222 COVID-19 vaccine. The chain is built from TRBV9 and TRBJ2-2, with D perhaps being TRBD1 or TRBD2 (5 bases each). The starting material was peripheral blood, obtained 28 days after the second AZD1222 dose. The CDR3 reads CASSPSPGPNTGELFF. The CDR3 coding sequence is TGTGCCAGCAGCCCATCCCCGGGGCCGAACACCGGGGAGCTGTTTTTT.